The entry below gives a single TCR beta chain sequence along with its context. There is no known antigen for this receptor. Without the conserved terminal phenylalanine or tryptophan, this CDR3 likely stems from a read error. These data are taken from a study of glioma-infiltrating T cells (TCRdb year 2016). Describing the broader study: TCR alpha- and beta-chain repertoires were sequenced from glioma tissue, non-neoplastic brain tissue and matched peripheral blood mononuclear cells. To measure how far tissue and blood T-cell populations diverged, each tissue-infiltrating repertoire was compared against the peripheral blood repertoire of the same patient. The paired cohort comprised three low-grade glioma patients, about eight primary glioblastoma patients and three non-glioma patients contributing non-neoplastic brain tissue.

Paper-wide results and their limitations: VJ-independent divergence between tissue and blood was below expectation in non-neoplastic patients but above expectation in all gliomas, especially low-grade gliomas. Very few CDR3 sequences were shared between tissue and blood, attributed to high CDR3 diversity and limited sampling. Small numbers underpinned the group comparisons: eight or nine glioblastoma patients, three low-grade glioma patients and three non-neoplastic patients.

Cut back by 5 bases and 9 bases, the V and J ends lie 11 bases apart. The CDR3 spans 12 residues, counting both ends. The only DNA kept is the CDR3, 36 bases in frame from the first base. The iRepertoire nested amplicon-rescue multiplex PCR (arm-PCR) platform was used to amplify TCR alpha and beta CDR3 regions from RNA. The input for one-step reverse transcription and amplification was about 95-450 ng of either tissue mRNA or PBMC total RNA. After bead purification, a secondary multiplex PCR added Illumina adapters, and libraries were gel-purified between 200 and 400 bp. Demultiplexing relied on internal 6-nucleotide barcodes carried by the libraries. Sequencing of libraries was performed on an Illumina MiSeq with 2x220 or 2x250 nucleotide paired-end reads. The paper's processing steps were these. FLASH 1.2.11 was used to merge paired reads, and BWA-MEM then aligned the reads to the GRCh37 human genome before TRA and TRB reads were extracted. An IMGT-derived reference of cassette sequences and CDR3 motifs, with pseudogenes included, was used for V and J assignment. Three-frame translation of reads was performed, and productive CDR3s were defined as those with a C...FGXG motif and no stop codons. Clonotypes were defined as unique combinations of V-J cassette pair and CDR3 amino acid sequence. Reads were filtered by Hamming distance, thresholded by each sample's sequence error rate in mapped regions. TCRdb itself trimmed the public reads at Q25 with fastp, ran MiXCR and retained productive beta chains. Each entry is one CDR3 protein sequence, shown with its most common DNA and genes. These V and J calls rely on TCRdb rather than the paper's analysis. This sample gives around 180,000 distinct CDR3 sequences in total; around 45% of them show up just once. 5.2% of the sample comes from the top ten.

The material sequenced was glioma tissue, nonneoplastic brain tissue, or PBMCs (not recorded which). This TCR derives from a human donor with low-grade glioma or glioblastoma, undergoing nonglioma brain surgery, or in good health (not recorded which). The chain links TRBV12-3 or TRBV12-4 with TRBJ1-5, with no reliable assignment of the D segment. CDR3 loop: CASSLGLSPQHS. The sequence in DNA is TGTGCCAGCAGTCTAGGCCTTTCGCCCCAGCATTCT.